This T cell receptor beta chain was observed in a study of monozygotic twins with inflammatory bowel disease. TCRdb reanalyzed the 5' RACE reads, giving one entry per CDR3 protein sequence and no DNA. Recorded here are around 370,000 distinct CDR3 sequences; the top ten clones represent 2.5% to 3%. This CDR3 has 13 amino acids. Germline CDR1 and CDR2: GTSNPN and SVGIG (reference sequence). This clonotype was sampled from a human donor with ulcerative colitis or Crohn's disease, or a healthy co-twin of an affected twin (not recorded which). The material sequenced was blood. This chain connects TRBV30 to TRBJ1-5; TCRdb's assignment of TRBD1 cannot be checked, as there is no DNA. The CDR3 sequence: CAWNGGLNQPQHF. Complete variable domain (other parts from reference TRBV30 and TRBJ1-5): SQTIHQWPATLVQPVGSPLSLECTVEGTSNPNLYWYRQAAGRGLQLLFYSVGIGQISSEVPQNLSASRPQDRQFILSSKKLLLSDSGFYLCAWNGGLNQPQHFGDGTRLSIL.